This TCR beta chain was captured in a study of identical twins. Study-wide points: Models predicted too little out-of-frame TCR alpha sharing in monozygotic twins. While abundant cord blood beta clonotypes carried fewer insertions, memory repertoires showed no such pattern.

This clonotype has only a few counts. Its antigen is undetermined. TCRdb analysed the 5' RACE reads with MiXCR anew, one entry per CDR3 protein. The sample has 1.5 million to 2 million distinct CDR3 sequences, more than 30% seen once. The CDR3 length is 13 residues. Trimming shortened V by 5 bases and J by 4 bases, and 11 bases separated the two germline ends. From germline, CDR1 is DFQATT and CDR2 SNEGSKA (reference sequence). This chain uses TRBV20-1 with TRBJ1-4; D unclear. The material sequenced was cord blood. This TCR came from a newborn girl in good health. CDR3 sequence (DNA): TGCAGTGCTCGTCCTCTACTTAATGAAAAACTGTTTTTT. It yields the protein CSARPLLNEKLFF.